This paragraph reports one T cell receptor beta chain. The antigen remains unidentified. This record belongs to a study of cytomegalovirus exposure and HLA in healthy donors. General observations from the study: Later analysis found that TCR beta chains associated with HLA were more clonally expanded than other, equally common chains.

PCR amplification relied on 60 Vbeta primers (plus 13 Jbeta primers). The assay was immunoSEQ multiplex PCR, and TCRdb's table has in-frame clones only and misses some. The data contain some 120,000 clones, around three quarters of them singletons. The sample taken for sequencing was PBMCs. The sequence was obtained from a man aged 40-49 years in good health and CMV-seropositive.

CDR3 loop: CASSPLGGRSKNIQYF. DNA for the CDR3: TGTGCCAGCAGCCCGTTAGGGGGCCGGAGCAAAAACATTCAGTACTTC. V is TRBV5-6 and J is TRBJ2-4; 7 bases agree with TRBD1. This CDR3 is built from 16 residues. From germline, CDR1 is SGHDT and CDR2 YYEEEE. The V and J ends lost 4 bases and 3 bases, in that order; junction bases with no gene match: 10.